This section outlines one T cell receptor beta chain sequence together with its context. Its antigen remains unidentified. Since a much larger clone is just one base distant, this may be a read error. Every donor in the study was a healthy Caucasian. From the cysteine through the phenylalanine, the CDR3 covers 14 amino acids. The DNA shown is the 42-base CDR3, in frame from base 1. Looking up the germline V gene (reference sequence) yields CDR1 DFQATT and CDR2 SNEGSKA. Libraries came from 5' RACE. Sequencing was carried out with an Illumina HiSeq 2000. Template switching added a universal primer binding site, and the final cDNA carried a unique molecular identifier that allowed TCR cDNA molecules to be counted accurately. Specific primers in the conserved constant-segment region were used to synthesize first-strand cDNA for the TCR alpha and beta chains. To control for contamination, each cDNA library was double barcoded with a SMART-Mk sample barcode plus Illumina barcodes. TruSeq adapter sequences along with Illumina sample barcodes were introduced in two successive PCR steps. The Illumina HiSeq platform was used with custom primers to sequence TCR alpha and beta cDNA libraries. The authors' analysis ran thus. MiGEC was used to process raw reads and extract unique molecular identifiers, and MiXCR was used to find CDR3 positions. Recombination models were inferred per individual with the repgenHMM and IGoR tools using an EM algorithm. The tcR package in R was used for shared clonotype analysis, with sharing normalized by the product of cloneset sizes. To study raw recombination without the effects of thymic and clonal selection, out-of-frame nonproductive sequences were analyzed. Through fastp at Q25 and MiXCR, TCRdb rebuilt clones from the public reads, retaining in-frame beta chains. Each CDR3 protein appears once, grouped with its most common genes and DNA. What appears here as the V and J calls and clone size reflects TCRdb's work, not the paper's. The sample includes around 1.7 million distinct CDR3 sequences, with about 32% observed a single time. The ten largest clones represent roughly 0.3% of the sample.

This sample was included in a study of identical twins (dated by TCRdb to about 2016). For the study in its entirety: TCR alpha and beta repertoires from monozygotic twins, unrelated adults of various ages and cord blood were deep-sequenced to test whether fetal clonotypes persist. To rule out contamination, replicate twin experiments were performed at different times with different library preparation protocols. Results the study describes overall, beyond this receptor: Compared with coincidental sharing between unrelated individuals, an excess of low generation-probability sequences was observed among out-of-frame TCR alpha sequences shared between twins. In monozygotic twins, out-of-frame TCR alpha sharing was systematically underestimated by recombination models, although the models agreed with sharing between unrelated individuals. Abundant cord blood beta clonotypes had fewer insertions, young adult naive repertoires showed a similar but weaker trend, and memory repertoires showed no such trend. Because the same donors could not be followed over many years, the conclusions depended on cross-sectional statistical analysis. A weaker excess of twin sharing was found in beta out-of-frame sequences because the signal-to-noise ratio was lowered by fewer shared sequences. Invariant T cells such as MAIT and iNKT could partly confound zero-insertion analyses, although diverse VJ usage argued against such confounding for most clonotypes.

The chain employs TRBV20-1 and TRBJ2-5; TRBD2 agrees with 7 junctional bases. Sequencing was carried out using cord blood. The receptor was derived from a newborn girl in good health. This receptor carries the CDR3 CGVNGGTIQETQYF. The DNA is as follows: TGCGGTGTTAATGGGGGGACTATCCAAGAGACCCAGTACTTC.